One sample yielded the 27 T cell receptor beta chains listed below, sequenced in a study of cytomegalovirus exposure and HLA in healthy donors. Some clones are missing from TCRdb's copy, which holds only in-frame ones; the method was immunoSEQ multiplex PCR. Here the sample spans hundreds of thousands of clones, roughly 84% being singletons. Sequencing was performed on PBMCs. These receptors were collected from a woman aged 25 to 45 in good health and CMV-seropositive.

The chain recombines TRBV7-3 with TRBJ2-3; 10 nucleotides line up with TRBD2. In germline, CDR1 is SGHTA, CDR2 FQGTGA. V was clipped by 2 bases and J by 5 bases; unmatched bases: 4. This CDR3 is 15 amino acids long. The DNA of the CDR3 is TGTGCCAGCAGCTTACTAGCGGGAGTTAGAGATACGCAGTATTTT. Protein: CASSLLAGVRDTQYF.

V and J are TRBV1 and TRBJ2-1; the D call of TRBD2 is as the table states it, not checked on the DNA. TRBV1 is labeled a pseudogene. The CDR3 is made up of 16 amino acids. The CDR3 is CTSSQVWDYSYNEQFF. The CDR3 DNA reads TGCACCAGCAGCCAAGTATGGGACTACTCCTACAATGAGCAGTTCTTC.

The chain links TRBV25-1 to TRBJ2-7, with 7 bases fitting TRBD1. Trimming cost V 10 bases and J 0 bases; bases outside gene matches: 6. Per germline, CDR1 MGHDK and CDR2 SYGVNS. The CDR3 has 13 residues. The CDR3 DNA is TGTGCCACCTGGGACAGATCCTCCTACGAGCAGTACTTC. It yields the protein CATWDRSSYEQYF.

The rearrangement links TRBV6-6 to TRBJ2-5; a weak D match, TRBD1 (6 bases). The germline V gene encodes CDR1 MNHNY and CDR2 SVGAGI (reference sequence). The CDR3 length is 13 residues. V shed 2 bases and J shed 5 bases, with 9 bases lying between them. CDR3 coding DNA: TGTGCCAGCAGTTACACAGGGATGGAGACCCAGTACTTC. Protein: CASSYTGMETQYF.

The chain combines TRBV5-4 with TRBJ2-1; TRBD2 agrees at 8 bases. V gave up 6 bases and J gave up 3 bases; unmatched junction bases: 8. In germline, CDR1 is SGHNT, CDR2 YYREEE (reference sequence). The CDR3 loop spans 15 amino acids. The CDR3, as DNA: TGTGCCAGCACCCTTAGCGGGGTCCTCTACAATGAGCAGTTCTTC. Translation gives CASTLSGVLYNEQFF.

The CDR3 bases are TGTGCCAGCAGTGGACAGTCTCAGCCCCAGCATTTT. Protein: CASSGQSQPQHF. The chain combines TRBV2 with TRBJ1-5; D may be TRBD1 (5 bases). The V end lost 4 bases, the J end lost 6 bases, and 7 bases lay between the germline ends. CDR1 is SNHLY, CDR2 FYNNEI, per germline. This CDR3 contains 12 residues.

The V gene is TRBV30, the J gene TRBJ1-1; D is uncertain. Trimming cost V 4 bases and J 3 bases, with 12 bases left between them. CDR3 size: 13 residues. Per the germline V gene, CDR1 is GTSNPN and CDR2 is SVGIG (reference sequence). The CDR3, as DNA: TGTGCCTGGAACGGGAGGGTGGACACTGAAGCTTTCTTT. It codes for CAWNGRVDTEAFF.

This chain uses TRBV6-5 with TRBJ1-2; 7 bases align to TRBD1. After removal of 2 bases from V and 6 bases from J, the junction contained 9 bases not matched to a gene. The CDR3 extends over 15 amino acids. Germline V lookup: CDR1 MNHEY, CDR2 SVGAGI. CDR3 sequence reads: CASSYQLQGSDGYTF. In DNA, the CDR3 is TGTGCCAGCAGTTACCAATTACAGGGGTCTGATGGCTACACCTTC.

The CDR3 coding sequence is TGTGCCAGTAGTATCACGGGGACAGGGGACTATGGCTACACCTTC. Protein sequence: CASSITGTGDYGYTF. The rearrangement links TRBV19 to TRBJ1-2; 10 nucleotides agree with TRBD1. The CDR3 runs 15 residues. The germline CDR1 and CDR2 sequences are LNHDA and SQIVND (reference sequence). Trimming cost V 3 bases and J 3 bases; bases outside gene matches: 4.

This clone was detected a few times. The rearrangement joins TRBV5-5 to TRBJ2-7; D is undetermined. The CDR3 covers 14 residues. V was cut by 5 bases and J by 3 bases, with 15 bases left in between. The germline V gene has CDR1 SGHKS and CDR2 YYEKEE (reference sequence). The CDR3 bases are TGTGCCAGCAGTTTTTACACCGACGGCTACGAGCAGTACTTC. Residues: CASSFYTDGYEQYF.

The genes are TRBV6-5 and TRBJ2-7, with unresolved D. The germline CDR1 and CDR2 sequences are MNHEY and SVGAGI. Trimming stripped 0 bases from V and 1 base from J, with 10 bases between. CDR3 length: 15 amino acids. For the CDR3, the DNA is TGTGCCAGCAGTTACTCGAAGGGTCTTTCCTACGAGCAGTACTTC. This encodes CASSYSKGLSYEQYF.

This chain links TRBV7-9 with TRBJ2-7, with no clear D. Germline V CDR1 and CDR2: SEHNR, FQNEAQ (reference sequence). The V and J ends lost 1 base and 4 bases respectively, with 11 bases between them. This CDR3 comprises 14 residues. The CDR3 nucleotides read TGTGCCAGCAGCTTAGAGGGTATGTTGTACGAGCAGTACTTC. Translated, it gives CASSLEGMLYEQYF.

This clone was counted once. DNA of the CDR3: TGTGCCAGCAAGTACAGGCGCATGAACACTGAAGCTTTCTTT. Translating gives CASKYRRMNTEAFF. The V call is TRBV5-6, the J call TRBJ1-1; tentative D call: TRBD1 (5 bases). CDR3 size: 14 residues. Germline-derived CDR1 and CDR2 are SGHDT and YYEEEE. The ends were cut back, 6 bases at V and 0 bases at J, with 12 bases in the middle.

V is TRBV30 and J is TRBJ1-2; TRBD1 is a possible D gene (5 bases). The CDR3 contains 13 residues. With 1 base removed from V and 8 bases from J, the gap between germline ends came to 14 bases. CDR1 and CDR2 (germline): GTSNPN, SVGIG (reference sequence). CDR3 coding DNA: TGTGCCTGGAGTGGTCAGGGTGAGGGGGGCTACACCTTC. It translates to CAWSGQGEGGYTF.

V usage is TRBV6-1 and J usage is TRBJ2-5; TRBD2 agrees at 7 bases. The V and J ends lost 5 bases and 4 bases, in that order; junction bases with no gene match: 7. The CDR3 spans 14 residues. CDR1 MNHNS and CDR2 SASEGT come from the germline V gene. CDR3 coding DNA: TGTGCCAGCAGTTTCTATACTAGCGTAGAGACCCAGTACTTC. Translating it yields CASSFYTSVETQYF.

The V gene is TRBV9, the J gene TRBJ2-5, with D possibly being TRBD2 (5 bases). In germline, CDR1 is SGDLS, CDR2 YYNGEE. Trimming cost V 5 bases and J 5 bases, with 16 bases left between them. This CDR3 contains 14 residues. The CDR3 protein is CASSPGPWRETQYF. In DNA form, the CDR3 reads TGTGCCAGCAGTCCCGGGCCGTGGAGGGAGACCCAGTACTTC. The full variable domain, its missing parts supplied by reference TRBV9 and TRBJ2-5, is DSGVTQTPKHLITATGQRVTLRCSPRSGDLSVYWYQQSLDQGLQFLIQYYNGEERAKGNILERFSAQQFPDLHSELNLSSLELGDSALYFCASSPGPWRETQYFGPGTRLLVL.

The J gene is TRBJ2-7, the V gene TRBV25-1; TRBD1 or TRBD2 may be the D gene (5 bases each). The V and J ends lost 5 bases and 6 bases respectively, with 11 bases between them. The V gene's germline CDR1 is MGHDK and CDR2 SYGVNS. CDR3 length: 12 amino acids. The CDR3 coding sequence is TGTGCCAGCAGTCACGGGGCGGGCGAGCAGTACTTC. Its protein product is CASSHGAGEQYF.

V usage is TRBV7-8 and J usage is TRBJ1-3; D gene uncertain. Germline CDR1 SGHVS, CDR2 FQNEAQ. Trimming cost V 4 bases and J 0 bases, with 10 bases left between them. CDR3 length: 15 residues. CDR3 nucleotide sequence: TGTGCCAGCAGCTCATATGTCAACTCTGGAAACACCATATATTTT. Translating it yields CASSSYVNSGNTIYF.

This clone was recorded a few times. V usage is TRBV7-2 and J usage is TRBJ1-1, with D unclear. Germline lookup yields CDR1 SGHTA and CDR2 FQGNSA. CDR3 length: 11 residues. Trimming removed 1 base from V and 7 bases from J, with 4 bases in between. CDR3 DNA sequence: TGTGCCAGCAGCTTAGGGGATGAAGCTTTCTTT. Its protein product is CASSLGDEAFF.

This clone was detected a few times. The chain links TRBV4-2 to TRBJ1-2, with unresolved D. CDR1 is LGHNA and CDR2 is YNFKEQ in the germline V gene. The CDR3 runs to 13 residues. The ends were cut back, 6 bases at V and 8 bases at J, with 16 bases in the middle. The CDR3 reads CASRYTGDDGYTF. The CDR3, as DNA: TGTGCCAGCAGATACACTGGGGATGACGGCTACACCTTC.

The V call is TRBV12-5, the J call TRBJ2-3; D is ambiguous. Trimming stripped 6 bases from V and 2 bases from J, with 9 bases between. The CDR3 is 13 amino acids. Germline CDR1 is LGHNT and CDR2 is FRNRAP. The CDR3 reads CASGTFTTDTQYF. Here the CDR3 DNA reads TGTGCTAGTGGGACGTTCACCACAGATACGCAGTATTTT. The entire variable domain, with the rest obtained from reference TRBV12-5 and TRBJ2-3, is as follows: DARVTQTPRHKVTEMGQEVTMRCQPILGHNTVFWYRQTMMQGLELLAYFRNRAPLDDSGMPKDRFSAEMPDATLATLKIQPSEPRDSAVYFCASGTFTTDTQYFGPGTRLTVL.

CDR3 sequence (DNA): TGTGCCAGTAGTACCGCCCAGGGAAGGGGCTACGAGCAGTACTTC. It translates to CASSTAQGRGYEQYF. The gene calls are TRBV19 and TRBJ2-7, with a tentative D call TRBD1 (5 bases). V was shortened by 4 bases and J by 3 bases, with 16 bases between the two germline ends. CDR3 length equals 15 residues. Germline values: CDR1 LNHDA, CDR2 SQIVND (reference sequence).

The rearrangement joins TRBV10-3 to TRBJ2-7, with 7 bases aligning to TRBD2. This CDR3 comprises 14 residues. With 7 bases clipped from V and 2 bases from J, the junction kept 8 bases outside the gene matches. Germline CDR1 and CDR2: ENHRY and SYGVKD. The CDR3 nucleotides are TGTGCCATCAAGCTGGCTAGCGGTACCTACGAGCAGTACTTC. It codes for CAIKLASGTYEQYF.

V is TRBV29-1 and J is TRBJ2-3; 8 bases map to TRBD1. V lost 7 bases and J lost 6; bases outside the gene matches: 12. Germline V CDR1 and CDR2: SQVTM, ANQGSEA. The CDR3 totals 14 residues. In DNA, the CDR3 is TGCAGCGCCGTCGTCGCAGGGGGCGGCGATACGCAGTATTTT. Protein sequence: CSAVVAGGGDTQYF.

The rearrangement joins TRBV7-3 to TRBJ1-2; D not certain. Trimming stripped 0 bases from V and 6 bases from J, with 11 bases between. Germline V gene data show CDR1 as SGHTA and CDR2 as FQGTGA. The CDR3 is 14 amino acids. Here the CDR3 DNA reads TGTGCCAGCAGCTTAACGGACGGGCATAATGGCTACACCTTC. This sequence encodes CASSLTDGHNGYTF.

The CDR3 DNA follows: TGCGCCAGCAGCCCGACCGACAGCTCCTACAATGAGCAGTTCTTC. Protein product: CASSPTDSSYNEQFF. The rearrangement links TRBV5-1 to TRBJ2-1, with TRBD1 as a possible D gene (5 bases). There are 15 residues in the CDR3. Germline CDR1 reads SGHRS; CDR2 reads YFSETQ. Deletions cut 4 bases from V and 0 bases from J, with 11 bases between.

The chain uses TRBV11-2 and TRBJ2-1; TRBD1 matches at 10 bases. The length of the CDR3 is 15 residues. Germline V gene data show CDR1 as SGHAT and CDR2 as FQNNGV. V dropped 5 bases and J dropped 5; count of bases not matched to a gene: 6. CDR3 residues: CASSDPGTGDNEQFF. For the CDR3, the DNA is TGTGCCAGCAGCGACCCCGGGACAGGGGACAATGAGCAGTTCTTC.